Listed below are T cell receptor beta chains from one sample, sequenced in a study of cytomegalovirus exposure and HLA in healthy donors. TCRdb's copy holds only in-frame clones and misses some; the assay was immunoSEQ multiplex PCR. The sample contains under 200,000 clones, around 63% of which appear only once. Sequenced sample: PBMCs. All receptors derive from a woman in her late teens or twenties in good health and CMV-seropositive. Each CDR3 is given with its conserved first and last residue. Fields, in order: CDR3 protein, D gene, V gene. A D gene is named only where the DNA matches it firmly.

CDR3: CASSSGQKTYEQYF
D: TRBD1
V: TRBV7-6

CDR3: CASSWGLAGGQETQYF
D: TRBD2
V: TRBV7-2

CDR3: CASSNYVGDTEAFF
D: -
V: TRBV11-2

CDR3: CASSYRDLPGTPSYTQYF
D: -
V: TRBV2

CDR3: CASSHSLNNSPLHF
D: -
V: TRBV4-3

CDR3: CASSYGSNQPQHF
D: -
V: TRBV6-6

CDR3: CASSFIRGYGYTF
D: -
V: TRBV11-3

CDR3: CASSLGQFTGELFF
D: -
V: TRBV7-2

CDR3: CASSPQGQRYEQYF
D: -
V: TRBV6-5

CDR3: CAIRAEDTQYF
D: -
V: TRBV10-3

CDR3: CASSLFPTSASYNEQFF
D: TRBD2
V: TRBV27

CDR3: CASSVKAGGEDTQYF
D: TRBD2
V: TRBV6-4

CDR3: CASSYRALGGHTEAFF
D: -
V: TRBV6-5

CDR3: CASSPTGNHYGYTF
D: TRBD1
V: TRBV5-1

CDR3: CASSEGRDGYTF
D: -
V: TRBV6-1

CDR3: CASSLLGQGRGYTF
D: TRBD1
V: TRBV7-9

CDR3: CASSIALGQGMNTEAFF
D: TRBD1
V: TRBV19

CDR3: CASSFPGENEQYF
D: -
V: TRBV7-9

CDR3: CASGGVNTEAFF
D: -
V: TRBV19

CDR3: CASSDRDSGEQYF
D: TRBD1
V: TRBV9

CDR3: CASSAGTSGGGETQYF
D: TRBD2
V: TRBV7-2

CDR3: CASSFCGRVEGMNTEAFF
D: -
V: TRBV12-1

CDR3: CASSGGTGVSYEQYF
D: TRBD1
V: TRBV5-1

CDR3: CASSVGGFNIQYF
D: -
V: TRBV9

CDR3: CASSLQLAEVEQFF
D: TRBD2
V: TRBV4-3

CDR3: CASSVVGADTQYF
D: -
V: TRBV9

CDR3: CASSPRQAHNTEAFF
D: -
V: TRBV19

CDR3: CATSRDRGNTQYF
D: TRBD1
V: TRBV15

CDR3: CASSLAGARSNIQYF
D: -
V: TRBV7-9

CDR3: CASSARQGSDTGELFF
D: TRBD1
V: TRBV9

CDR3: CASSQEGGGQPQHF
D: TRBD1
V: TRBV4-2

CDR3: CASSFRVRAADTQYF
D: -
V: TRBV28

CDR3: CASSSKRTGGLTDTQYF
D: TRBD1
V: TRBV7-2

CDR3: CASSLGLPDEQYF
D: -
V: TRBV11-2

CDR3: CASRPGGNTEAFF
D: TRBD1
V: TRBV6-5

CDR3: CASSQQGHEWETQYF
D: -
V: TRBV5-1

CDR3: CASSLGLAGDYNEQFF
D: TRBD2
V: TRBV5-1

CDR3: CASSTPGLAGEKYNEQFF
D: TRBD2
V: TRBV19

CDR3: CASSVLQDSGNTIYF
D: -
V: TRBV9

CDR3: CASSGANEQFF
D: -
V: TRBV16

CDR3: CASSLSSYEQYF
D: -
V: TRBV11-2

CDR3: CASSPGLAGEYSYEQYF
D: TRBD2
V: TRBV27

CDR3: CASSQGWEGSPQHF
D: -
V: TRBV4-3

CDR3: CASSAGTASHYEQYF
D: TRBD1
V: TRBV9

CDR3: CASSPGQPDTQYF
D: TRBD1
V: TRBV5-1

CDR3: CASSPEASQTNEQFF
D: -
V: TRBV6-4

CDR3: CASSLQRGMDTEAFF
D: -
V: TRBV5-1

CDR3: CASTPDGPGETQYF
D: -
V: TRBV2

CDR3: CASSLDSRGRYEQYF
D: -
V: TRBV7-2

CDR3: CASSIAAVQGLEAFF
D: -
V: TRBV19

CDR3: CATEGPSGGGYNEQFF
D: TRBD2
V: TRBV7-9

CDR3: CASSGIMMSGANVLTF
D: -
V: TRBV19

CDR3: CASSFEDTDTQYF
D: -
V: TRBV5-1

CDR3: CATSREPRSGYTF
D: -
V: TRBV15

CDR3: CASSFQTKDTQYF
D: -
V: TRBV7-3

CDR3: CASNTPLTGDTEAFF
D: TRBD1
V: TRBV28

CDR3: CASSQGEAGFTEAFF
D: -
V: TRBV4-2

CDR3: CASSETENTEAFF
D: -
V: TRBV18

CDR3: CASSALGLAHEQYF
D: TRBD2
V: TRBV27

CDR3: CSVDWGTGGVGEQYF
D: TRBD2
V: TRBV29-1